This T cell receptor (beta chain) was identified in a study of shared clonotypes between healthy human individuals. The CDR3 consists of 16 residues. Trimming at V came to 4 bases and at J to 1 base, leaving 9 bases not matched to a gene. Germline CDR1 SGHTS, CDR2 YDEGEE. It was CD45RO-negative cells, positively selected for CCR7, that made up naive CD8 cells, with terminally differentiated effector memory CD45RA+ cells excluded. Donors, healthy HIV-negative adults, lacked recent acute infections or vaccinations. Sequenced by immunoSEQ multiplex PCR; TCRdb stores in-frame clones only, minus some. The profile shows approximately 720,000 clones, about 92% of them singletons.

The sequenced sample consisted of naive CD8+ T cells sorted from blood. This rearrangement joins TRBV5-8 to TRBJ2-5; 8 bases are shared with TRBD1. This sequence was found in a man younger than 40 in good health. Here the CDR3 DNA reads TGTGCCAGCAGCGTAGGAGCAGGGACAGGCCAAGAGACCCAGTACTTC. This codes for CASSVGAGTGQETQYF. Filled out from reference TRBV5-8 and TRBJ2-5, the complete variable domain reads EAGVTQSPTHLIKTRGQQATLRCSPISGHTSVYWYQQALGLGLQFLLWYDEGEERNRGNFPPRFSGRQFPNYSSELNVNALELEDSALYLCASSVGAGTGQETQYFGPGTRLLVL.